This TCR beta chain stems from a study of T cells in Graves' hyperthyroidism and ophthalmopathy. The CDR3 is 15 residues long. Germline V gene sequence: CDR1 SGHAT, CDR2 FQNNGV. Trimming removed 6 bases from V and 2 bases from J; junction bases left unmatched: 7. Patients with uncontrolled infections, other autoimmune diseases, pregnancy or lactation were excluded. At least ten counts were recorded for this clonotype. Antigen unknown. RNA transcripts were the template for amplifying TCR beta CDR3 regions. During a first-round RT-PCR of the TCR CDR3, the HTBI primer set was used. One entry per CDR3 protein, called by TCRdb with MiXCR from the multiplex PCR reads. The sample has 500,000 to 800,000 distinct CDR3 sequences; roughly 15% are singletons. Whole-study findings and limits: Among clonotypes expanded in thyroid above 0.001, most were also found in blood. Ophthalmopathy prediction by the model preceded onset by a median about 6 months. A model of 13 V-J pairs discriminated ophthalmopathy from stable hyperthyroidism.

Sequenced material: blood. This rearrangement joins TRBV11-2 to TRBJ2-1, with 7 bases fitting TRBD1. This clonotype was sampled from a woman in her forties or fifties with Graves' ophthalmopathy. CDR3: CASRTGINPYNEQFF. CDR3 bases: TGTGCCAGCAGGACAGGGATAAACCCCTACAATGAGCAGTTCTTC.